Given below is one TCR beta chain in context. This clone was observed many times. No antigen is known for it. Base qualities were left out, and no much larger clone turns up one base away. The CDR3 goes from the cysteine to the phenylalanine over 15 residues. Only the CDR3 DNA is retained, 45 bases long and in frame from the first base. At the junction V is shortened by 2 bases and J by 4 bases, with 11 bases in between. CDR1 and CDR2 (LNHDA, SQIVND) derive from the germline V gene (reference sequence). The sample belongs to a study of metastatic and nonmetastatic thyroid tumors (TCRdb year 2020). For context, the study as a whole: For patients with malignant and with benign thyroid disease, the researchers compared repertoires between peripheral blood samples and tumor or nodule tissue samples.

No treatment had been received by any patient before thyroid surgery. Using T-cell receptor beta sequencing, the researchers looked back retrospectively at clinical samples from patients, gathered between about 2011 and 2018. What the study reported, not specific to this receptor: In both blood and tumor samples, TCR beta diversity was reported to be significantly higher in malignant tumors than in benign nodules.

The method behind the library was PCR. Sequenced on an Illumina HiSeq 4000. High-throughput sequencing was used to profile the TCR beta-chain CDR3 region of each patient. In the paper's pipeline: The researchers built a classifier to tell apart papillary thyroid cancer patients with distant metastasis, based on CDR3 differences among clinicopathological groups. Repertoire diversity was assessed with the Shannon index, and tumor-blood repertoire similarity with the Morisita-Horn index. TCRdb reprocessed the public reads (quality trimming at Q25 with fastp, clone calling with MiXCR) and kept in-frame beta chains. The V and J calls and clone size come from TCRdb's table, not from the authors' own analysis. This sample gives 20,000 to 25,000 clones in total; about 11% of them show up just once. Together, the top ten hold roughly 7.6% of the sample.

This sequence originates from a female donor with papillary thyroid cancer or a benign thyroid nodule (not recorded which). Some clones in this sample may be carry-over from other donors' samples. The specimen was blood. This chain is built from TRBV19 and TRBJ2-2; TRBD1 is a weak D gene call, 5 bases matching. CDR3 sequence: CASSIYSGFTGELFF. The nucleotides are TGTGCCAGTAGTATATATTCAGGGTTCACCGGGGAGCTGTTTTTT.